These 20 T cell receptor beta chains were all obtained from the same sample, sequenced in a study of T cells after posttransplantation cyclophosphamide. The protocol was immunoSEQ multiplex PCR, while the TCRdb copy is restricted to in-frame clones and leaves out a portion. There are roughly 35,000 clones in the sample, none observed a single time. Sequencing was done on a sample of PBMCs. All receptors derive from a woman aged 50 to 65 in good health and a related stem cell transplant donor.

This clone was observed a handful of times. The chain carries TRBV9 and TRBJ2-5, with a tentative D call TRBD2 (6 bases). Deletions cut 0 bases from V and 3 bases from J, with 15 bases between. Germline V gene sequence: CDR1 SGDLS, CDR2 YYNGEE. The CDR3 spans 16 residues. The CDR3 protein is CASSVARGTPEETQYF. CDR3 coding DNA: TGTGCCAGCAGCGTAGCTCGCGGGACTCCAGAAGAGACCCAGTACTTC.

The chain uses TRBV6-4 and TRBJ2-3; D may be TRBD1 (6 bases). This CDR3 has 14 amino acids. With 5 bases removed from V and 2 bases from J, the gap between germline ends came to 11 bases. Germline V CDR1 and CDR2: MRHNA, SNTAGT. The CDR3 bases are TGTGCCAGCAGTCCCACAGGGAACACAGATACGCAGTATTTT. This encodes CASSPTGNTDTQYF.

This clone was observed a few times. V usage is TRBV30 and J usage is TRBJ1-2, with D tentatively TRBD1 (5 bases). Germline values: CDR1 GTSNPN, CDR2 SVGIG (reference sequence). The CDR3 is made up of 14 amino acids. Trimming removed 2 bases at V and 5 bases at J, with 15 bases between. DNA for the CDR3: TGTGCCTGGAGTCTTACAGGAGGAGGTTATGGCTACACCTTC. Translated: CAWSLTGGGYGYTF.

Only a few counts were recorded for this clone. This rearrangement joins TRBV27 to TRBJ2-7; 11 bases match TRBD2. The J segment lost 6 bases and the V segment lost 7 bases, leaving 14 bases of the junction unmatched. CDR1 MNHEY and CDR2 SMNVEV come from the germline V gene (reference sequence). The CDR3 is 16 amino acids. DNA of the CDR3: TGTGCCAGCAAAATCCGGGGGACTAGCGGATTTACCGAGCAGTACTTC. Translation gives CASKIRGTSGFTEQYF.

This clone was seen more than once but under ten times. CDR3 region: CAWSVGGGGNTIYF. The CDR3 DNA reads TGTGCCTGGAGTGTCGGGGGTGGCGGAAACACCATATATTTT. The chain combines TRBV30 with TRBJ1-3; a possible D gene is TRBD1 (5 bases). Between the trimmed V and J ends, which lost 0 bases and 4 bases, there was a span of 10 bases. Germline values: CDR1 GTSNPN, CDR2 SVGIG (reference sequence). The CDR3 is 14 residues long.

This clone occurred many times. The chain uses TRBV5-5 and TRBJ2-1, with D unresolved. Trimming removed 7 bases from V and 4 bases from J, with 9 bases in between. From germline, CDR1 is SGHKS and CDR2 YYEKEE (reference sequence). The CDR3 has 12 amino acids. The CDR3 loop is CASSPGYNEQFF. CDR3 in DNA: TGTGCCAGCTCCCCCGGGTACAATGAGCAGTTCTTC.

At least ten counts were recorded for this clone. The J gene is TRBJ1-5, the V gene TRBV12-3 or TRBV12-4, with D hard to call. CDR3 length: 18 residues. Trimming pared 3 bases from V and 0 bases from J, leaving 18 bases between. The CDR3 here is CASSFSAGPSYSNQPQHF. The DNA for the CDR3 is TGTGCCAGCAGTTTTTCGGCAGGTCCCTCTTATAGCAATCAGCCCCAGCATTTT.

This clone was seen many times. CDR3 coding DNA: TGTGCCAGCGAGAGGGGAAGCTCGAACACTGAAGCTTTCTTT. Its protein product is CASERGSSNTEAFF. The rearrangement links TRBV6-5 to TRBJ1-1, with D maybe TRBD1 (5 bases). The germline V and J ends were trimmed by 8 bases and 1 base, with 14 bases remaining between them. Germline values: CDR1 MNHEY, CDR2 SVGAGI. There are 14 residues in the CDR3.

The J gene is TRBJ2-3, the V gene TRBV19; 8 bases map to TRBD2. The germline V gene encodes CDR1 LNHDA and CDR2 SQIVND (reference sequence). CDR3 length: 16 residues. Trimming at V came to 2 bases and at J to 8 bases, leaving 12 bases not matched to a gene. In DNA form, the CDR3 reads TGTGCCAGTAGTATACTAGTAGCGGGGATCGCGGTTACGCAGTATTTT. As protein: CASSILVAGIAVTQYF.

There are many counts of this clone. The rearrangement joins TRBV10-3 to TRBJ2-3; D remains ambiguous. Germline lookup yields CDR1 ENHRY and CDR2 SYGVKD. The CDR3 length is 14 residues. V lost 8 bases and J lost 2, with 14 bases in between. This CDR3 reads CAIQLGPATDTQYF. The DNA of the CDR3 is TGTGCCATCCAGTTGGGCCCAGCCACAGATACGCAGTATTTT.

This clone was detected ten times or more. The genes are TRBV11-1 and TRBJ2-5; 8 bases are shared with TRBD2. This CDR3 is built from 14 residues. The V gene's germline CDR1 is SGHAT and CDR2 FQDESV (reference sequence). Germline trimming cut 5 bases from V and 2 bases from J; bases unmatched to any gene: 4. CDR3 in amino acids: CASSPGGEQETQYF. DNA for the CDR3: TGTGCCAGCAGCCCGGGAGGGGAACAAGAGACCCAGTACTTC.

This clone was recorded many times. The chain joins TRBV28 to TRBJ1-3; TRBD1 is a possible D gene (6 bases). The germline V and J ends were trimmed by 0 bases and 0 bases, with 15 bases remaining between them. This CDR3 is built from 18 residues. Germline CDR1 MDHEN, CDR2 SYDVKM. CDR3 sequence: CASSLWSRGDNSGNTIYF. DNA for the CDR3: TGTGCCAGCAGTTTATGGTCGAGAGGGGACAACTCTGGAAACACCATATATTTT.

Ten or more counts support this clone. The genes are TRBV19 and TRBJ1-5; perhaps TRBD1 as D (5 bases). There are 15 residues in the CDR3. The V and J ends lost 7 bases and 4 bases respectively, with 17 bases between them. CDR1 LNHDA and CDR2 SQIVND come from the germline V gene (reference sequence). The CDR3 is CASTVGPGGNQPQHF. CDR3 sequence (DNA): TGTGCCAGTACCGTGGGCCCGGGGGGGAATCAGCCCCAGCATTTT.

This clone was picked up many times. The chain is built from TRBV6-2 or TRBV6-3 and TRBJ2-3; 7 bases map to TRBD1. Germline CDR1 and CDR2: MNHEY and SVGEGT. CDR3 length equals 15 residues. V trimming: 7 bases; J trimming: 1 base; junction bases outside the gene matches: 8. The CDR3 sequence: CASNPDRLRTDTQYF. In DNA form, the CDR3 reads TGTGCCAGCAACCCGGACAGGCTACGCACAGATACGCAGTATTTT.

This clone was recorded a few times. The chain is built from TRBV30 and TRBJ2-7; weak D call: TRBD2 (6 bases). Per germline, CDR1 GTSNPN and CDR2 SVGIG (reference sequence). V gave up 7 bases and J gave up 4 bases, with 17 bases separating them. The CDR3 extends over 13 amino acids. The chain's CDR3 is CASNSGINYEQYF. The CDR3 DNA sequence: TGTGCCTCAAATAGCGGTATAAATTACGAGCAGTACTTC.

This clone came up a few times. The chain has TRBV7-6 and TRBJ1-1, with TRBD1 matching over 8 bases. This CDR3 has 15 amino acids. Germline V lookup: CDR1 SGHVS, CDR2 FNYEAQ. Trimming removed 3 bases from V and 1 base from J; junction bases left unmatched: 4. CDR3 sequence: CASSFGTGKNTEAFF. DNA of the CDR3: TGTGCCAGCAGCTTTGGGACAGGAAAGAACACTGAAGCTTTCTTT.

This clone came up many times. The rearrangement links TRBV28 to TRBJ1-3; D is ambiguous. V lost 2 bases to trimming and J lost 0 bases, with 11 bases between them. Per germline, CDR1 MDHEN and CDR2 SYDVKM. The CDR3 has 16 amino acids. CDR3 DNA: TGTGCCAGCAGTTTAACCCAAACTTCCTCTGGAAACACCATATATTTT. Protein product: CASSLTQTSSGNTIYF.

The chain employs TRBV28 and TRBJ1-5, with a possible D match to TRBD1 (5 bases). Germline V gene lookup returns CDR1 MDHEN and CDR2 SYDVKM. CDR3 length: 15 residues. V was cut by 2 bases and J by 9 bases, with 17 bases left in between. The CDR3 sequence is CASSLGGGYHGPQHF. The DNA of the CDR3 is TGTGCCAGCAGTTTAGGGGGGGGATATCATGGGCCCCAGCATTTT.

This clone was counted ten times or more. This rearrangement joins TRBV28 to TRBJ2-3, with 12 bases identical to TRBD2. This CDR3 contains 16 residues. Germline V gene lookup returns CDR1 MDHEN and CDR2 SYDVKM. The trim removed 3 bases at V and 3 bases at J, leaving 4 bases unmatched. For the CDR3, the DNA is TGTGCCAGCAGTTTTGCTAGCGGGAGGGTGACAGATACGCAGTATTTT. This sequence encodes CASSFASGRVTDTQYF.

This clone was counted many times. The rearrangement links TRBV10-3 to TRBJ2-7, with 7 bases identical to TRBD1. From germline, CDR1 is ENHRY and CDR2 SYGVKD. After removal of 1 base from V and 5 bases from J, the junction contained 8 bases not matched to a gene. This CDR3 comprises 15 residues. The CDR3, as DNA: TGTGCCATCAGTGAGTACGACAGGGTAGACGACGAGCAGTACTTC. Its protein is CAISEYDRVDDEQYF.